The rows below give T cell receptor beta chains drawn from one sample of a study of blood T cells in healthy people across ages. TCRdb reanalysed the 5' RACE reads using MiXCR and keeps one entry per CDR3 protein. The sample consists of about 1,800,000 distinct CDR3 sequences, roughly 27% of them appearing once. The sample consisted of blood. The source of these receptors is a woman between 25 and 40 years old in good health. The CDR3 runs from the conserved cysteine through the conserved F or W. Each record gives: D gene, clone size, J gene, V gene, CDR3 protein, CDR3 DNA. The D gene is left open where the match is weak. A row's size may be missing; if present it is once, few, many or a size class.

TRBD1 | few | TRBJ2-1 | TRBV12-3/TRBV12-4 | CASSLDGTGATQFF | TGTGCCAGCAGTTTAGACGGGACAGGGGCAACCCAGTTCTTC
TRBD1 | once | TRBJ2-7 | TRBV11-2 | CASSLMSGPGTGHRGQYF | TGTGCCAGCAGCTTAATGTCAGGACCCGGGACAGGGCATAGGGGGCAGTACTTC
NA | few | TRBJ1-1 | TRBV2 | CASTQEGRDTEAFF | TGTGCCAGCACCCAGGAGGGTAGGGACACTGAAGCTTTCTTT
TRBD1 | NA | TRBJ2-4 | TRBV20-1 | CSANAQGAKEQYF | TGCAGCGCTAACGCACAGGGGGCGAAAGAGCAGTACTTC
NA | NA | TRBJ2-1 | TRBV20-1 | CSARWAYNEQFF | TGCAGTGCTCGTTGGGCTTACAATGAGCAGTTCTTC
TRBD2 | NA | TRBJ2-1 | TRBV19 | CASRGSGGGAGEQFF | TGTGCCAGTAGGGGCTCAGGCGGGGGGGCCGGTGAGCAGTTCTTC
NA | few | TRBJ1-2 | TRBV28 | CAITREANYGYTF | TGTGCCATCACCAGGGAGGCTAACTATGGTTACACCTTC
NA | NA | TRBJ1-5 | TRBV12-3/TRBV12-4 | CASSRGTGSQPQHF | TGTGCCAGCTCCAGAGGCACAGGGAGTCAGCCCCAGCATTTT
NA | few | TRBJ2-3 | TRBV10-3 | CAISDGSTDTQYF | TGTGCCATCAGTGACGGGAGCACAGATACGCAGTATTTT
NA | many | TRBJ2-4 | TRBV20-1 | CSAQKAKNIQYF | TGCAGTGCCCAAAAAGCCAAAAACATTCAGTACTTC
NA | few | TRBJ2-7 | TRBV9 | CASSSSGTSVHEQYF | TGTGCCAGCAGCTCGTCCGGGACTTCTGTCCACGAGCAGTACTTC
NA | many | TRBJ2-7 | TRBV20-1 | CSARLVTGGLSYEQYF | TGCAGTGCTAGATTAGTGACGGGGGGCCTCTCCTACGAGCAGTACTTC
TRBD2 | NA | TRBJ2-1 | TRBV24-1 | CATSDPSGSRSEQFF | TGTGCCACCAGTGACCCTAGCGGGAGCCGCAGTGAGCAGTTCTTC
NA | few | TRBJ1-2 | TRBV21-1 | CASSKARTNYGYTF | TGTGCCAGCAGCAAGGCGAGAACTAACTATGGCTACACCTTC
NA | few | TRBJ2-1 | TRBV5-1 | CASSLIDRMDNEQFF | TGCGCCAGCAGCTTGATCGACAGGATGGACAATGAGCAGTTCTTC
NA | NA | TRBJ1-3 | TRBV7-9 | CASTRRGQNTIYF | TGTGCCAGCACCAGACGGGGCCAAAACACCATATATTTT
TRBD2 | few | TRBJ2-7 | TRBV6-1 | CASSGLAGVSYEQYF | TGTGCCAGCAGTGGACTAGCGGGAGTTTCCTACGAGCAGTACTTC
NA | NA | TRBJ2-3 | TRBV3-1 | CASSHMVTGDTQYF | TGTGCCAGCAGCCATATGGTCACAGGAGATACGCAGTATTTT
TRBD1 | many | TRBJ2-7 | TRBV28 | CASSTPRTGGNEQYF | TGTGCCAGCAGCACCCCAAGGACAGGGGGCAACGAGCAGTACTTC
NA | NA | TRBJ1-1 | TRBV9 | CASSAGYRVNTEAFF | TGTGCCAGCAGCGCCGGTTACAGGGTCAACACTGAAGCTTTCTTT
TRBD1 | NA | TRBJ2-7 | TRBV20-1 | CSASNRGAYKQYF | TGCAGTGCTAGTAACAGGGGGGCCTACAAGCAGTACTTC
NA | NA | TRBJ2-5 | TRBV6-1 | CATDREGYQETQYF | TGTGCCACCGACAGGGAGGGGTACCAAGAGACCCAGTACTTC
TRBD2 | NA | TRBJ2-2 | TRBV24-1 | CATSDLPSGANTGELFF | TGTGCCACCAGTGACCTTCCTAGCGGGGCGAACACCGGGGAGCTGTTTTTT